This T cell receptor beta chain was sequenced for a study of T cell repertoires in cytomegalovirus infection. For the study at large: Matching HLA type, along with CMV infection, was indicated by public TCR beta signatures. Findings and caveats of the study: Across the ex vivo response, the dominant clonotypes were HLA-C-restricted CMV-specific TCR beta clonotypes. The study identified carriers of CMV plus the relevant HLA from cumulative public TCR beta family frequency.

Each CDR3 protein is one row after TCRdb ran MiXCR on the reads. The sample has 150,000 to 200,000 distinct CDR3 sequences; roughly 15% are singletons. This clonotype has a count of ten or more. As yet, its antigen is unknown. The length of the CDR3 is 14 residues. Germline assignment: CDR1 LGHNA and CDR2 YNFKEQ. The ends lost 1 base at V and 6 bases at J; junction bases unmatched: 3. The rearrangement joins TRBV4-2 to TRBJ2-1; TRBD2 matches 7 bases. This TCR came from a human donor in good health (CMV status not recorded). Some clones in this sample may be carry-over from other donors' samples. The sample was CD8+ T cells from PBMCs. The CDR3 sequence is CASSQAWGGNEQFF. The CDR3, as DNA: TGTGCCAGCAGCCAAGCGTGGGGGGGCAATGAGCAGTTCTTC.